The rows below give T cell receptor beta chains drawn from one sample of a study of metastatic and nonmetastatic thyroid tumors. MiXCR re-clonotyped the PCR reads for TCRdb. Among 15,000 to 20,000 clones, 15% to 19% were seen once, and the ten largest hold 17%. The sequencing sample was made of blood. The receptors were sampled from a female donor with papillary thyroid cancer or a benign thyroid nodule (not recorded which). Some clones in this sample may be carry-over from other donors' samples. CDR3s include the opening cysteine and the closing phenylalanine or tryptophan. Each record gives: J gene, clone size, D gene, V gene, CDR3 protein, CDR3 DNA. The D gene is left open where the match is weak. The size field is filled for only some rows; it gives once, few, many or a size class.

>TRBJ1-6|many|-|TRBV18
CASSPQAMGDSPLHF
TGTGCCAGCTCACCCCAGGCGATGGGGGATTCACCCCTCCACTTT
>TRBJ1-1|few|-|TRBV6-1
CASMGGTQAFF
TGTGCCAGCATGGGGGGAACTCAAGCTTTCTTT
>TRBJ2-7|many|TRBD2|TRBV19
CASSNRGLAGESEQYF
TGTGCCAGTAGTAACAGGGGACTAGCGGGAGAATCCGAGCAGTACTTC
>TRBJ2-5|-|-|TRBV12-3/TRBV12-4
CASSFRGAGETQYF
TGTGCCAGCAGTTTTCGAGGGGCAGGGGAGACCCAGTACTTC
>TRBJ2-1|many|TRBD2|TRBV13
CASSVRTSGTYNEQFF
TGTGCCAGCAGCGTAAGGACTAGCGGGACCTACAATGAGCAGTTCTTC
>TRBJ1-2|-|-|TRBV24-1
CATSSAGGRIDYTF
TGTGCCACCAGTAGTGCCGGGGGCCGGATTGACTACACCTTC
>TRBJ1-2|many|-|TRBV29-1
CSAYRSSYGYTF
TGCAGCGCATACAGGTCTAGCTATGGCTACACCTTC
>TRBJ2-1|few|-|TRBV27
CASRLTGTSFLEQFF
TGTGCCAGCAGGCTAACAGGGACTTCATTTCTGGAGCAGTTCTTC
>TRBJ2-2|many|-|TRBV3-1
CASSQGVGAGELFF
TGTGCCAGCAGCCAAGGTGTGGGGGCCGGGGAGCTGTTTTTT
>TRBJ2-2|many|TRBD1|TRBV3-1
CASSQGQGGPGELFF
TGTGCCAGCAGCCAGGGACAGGGGGGCCCCGGGGAGCTGTTTTTT
>TRBJ2-2|-|TRBD1|TRBV6-2/TRBV6-3
CASSFDRENTGELFF
TGTGCCAGCAGCTTTGACAGGGAAAACACCGGGGAGCTGTTTTTT
>TRBJ2-1|many|TRBD2|TRBV30
CAWSKSGSRDEQFF
TGTGCCTGGAGTAAAAGCGGGAGCAGGGATGAGCAGTTCTTC
>TRBJ2-3|many|TRBD2|TRBV11-1
CASSPTLAGGTTDTQYF
TGTGCCAGCAGCCCAACGTTAGCGGGAGGAACCACAGATACGCAGTATTTT
>TRBJ2-3|many|-|TRBV20-1
CSARPPARADTQYF
TGCAGTGCCCGCCCCCCGGCGCGGGCAGATACGCAGTATTTT
>TRBJ2-7|-|-|TRBV6-5
CASSWGHGTYEQYF
TGTGCCAGCAGTTGGGGACATGGTACCTACGAGCAGTACTTC
>TRBJ2-7|-|-|TRBV12-3/TRBV12-4
CASSLSDHEQYF
TGTGCCAGCAGTTTGTCTGACCACGAGCAGTACTTC
>TRBJ2-7|many|-|TRBV11-2
CASSPIRGRYYEQYF
TGTGCCAGCAGCCCCATTCGGGGGCGCTACTACGAGCAGTACTTC